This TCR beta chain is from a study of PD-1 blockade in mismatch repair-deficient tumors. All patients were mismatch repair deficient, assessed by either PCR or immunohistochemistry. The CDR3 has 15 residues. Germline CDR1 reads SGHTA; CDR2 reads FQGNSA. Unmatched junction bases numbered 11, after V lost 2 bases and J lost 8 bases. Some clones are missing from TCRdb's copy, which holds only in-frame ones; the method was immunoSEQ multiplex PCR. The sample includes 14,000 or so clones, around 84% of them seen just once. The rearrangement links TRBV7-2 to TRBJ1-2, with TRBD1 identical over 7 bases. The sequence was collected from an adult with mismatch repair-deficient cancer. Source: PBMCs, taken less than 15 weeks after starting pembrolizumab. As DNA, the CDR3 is TGTGCCAGCAGCTTAAGGGGGCGCTTAGGGAAGGGCTACACCTTC. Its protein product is CASSLRGRLGKGYTF.